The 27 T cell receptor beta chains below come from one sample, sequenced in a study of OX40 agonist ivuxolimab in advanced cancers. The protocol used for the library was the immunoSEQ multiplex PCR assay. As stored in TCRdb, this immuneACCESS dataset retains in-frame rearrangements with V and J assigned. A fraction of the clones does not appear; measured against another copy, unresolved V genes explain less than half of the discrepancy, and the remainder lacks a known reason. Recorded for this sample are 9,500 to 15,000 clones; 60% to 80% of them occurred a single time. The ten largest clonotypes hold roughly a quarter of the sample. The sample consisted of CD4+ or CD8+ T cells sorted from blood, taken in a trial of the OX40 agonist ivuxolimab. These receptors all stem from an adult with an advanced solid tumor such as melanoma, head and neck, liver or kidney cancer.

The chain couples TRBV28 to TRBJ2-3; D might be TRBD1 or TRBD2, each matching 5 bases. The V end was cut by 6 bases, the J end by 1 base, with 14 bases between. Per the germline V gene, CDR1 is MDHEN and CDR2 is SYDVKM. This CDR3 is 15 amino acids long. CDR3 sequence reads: CASRPSGPGTDTQYF. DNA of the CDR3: TGTGCCAGCAGGCCCTCGGGACCAGGCACAGATACGCAGTATTTT.

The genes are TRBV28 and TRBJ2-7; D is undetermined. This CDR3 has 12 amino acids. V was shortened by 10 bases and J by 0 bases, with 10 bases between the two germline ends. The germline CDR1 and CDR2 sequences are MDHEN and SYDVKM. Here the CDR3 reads CATHRNSYEQYF. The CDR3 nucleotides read TGTGCCACCCATCGAAACTCCTACGAGCAGTACTTC. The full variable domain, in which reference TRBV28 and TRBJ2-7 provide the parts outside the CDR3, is DVKVTQSSRYLVKRTGEKVFLECVQDMDHENMFWYRQDPGLGLRLIYFSYDVKMKEKGDIPEGYSVSREKKERFSLILESASTNQTSMYLCATHRNSYEQYFGPGTRLTVT.

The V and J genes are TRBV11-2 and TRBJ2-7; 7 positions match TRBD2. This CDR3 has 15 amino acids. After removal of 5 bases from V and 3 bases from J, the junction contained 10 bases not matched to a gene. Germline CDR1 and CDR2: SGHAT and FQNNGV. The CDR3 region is CASSTSASAYYEQYF. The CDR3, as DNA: TGTGCCAGCAGCACTAGCGCGTCAGCTTACTACGAGCAGTACTTC. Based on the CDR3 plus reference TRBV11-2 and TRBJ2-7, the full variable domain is EAGVAQSPRYKIIEKRQSVAFWCNPISGHATLYWYQQILGQGPKLLIQFQNNGVVDDSQLPKDRFSAERLKGVDSTLKIQPAKLEDSAVYLCASSTSASAYYEQYFGPGTRLTVT.

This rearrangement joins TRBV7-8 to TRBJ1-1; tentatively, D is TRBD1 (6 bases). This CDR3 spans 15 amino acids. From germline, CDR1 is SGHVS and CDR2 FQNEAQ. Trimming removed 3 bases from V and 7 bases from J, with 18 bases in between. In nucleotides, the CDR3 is TGTGCCAGCAGCTTGTCGCCGGGGGGGCTTAGTGAAGCTTTCTTT. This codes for CASSLSPGGLSEAFF.

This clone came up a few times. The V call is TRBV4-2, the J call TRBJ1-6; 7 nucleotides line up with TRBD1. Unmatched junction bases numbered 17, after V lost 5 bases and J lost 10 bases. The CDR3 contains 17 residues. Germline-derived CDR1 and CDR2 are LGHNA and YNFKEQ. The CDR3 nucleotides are TGTGCCAGCAGCTTGTTCGGGGCGGACAGGTCACGATCACCCCTCCACTTT. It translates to CASSLFGADRSRSPLHF.

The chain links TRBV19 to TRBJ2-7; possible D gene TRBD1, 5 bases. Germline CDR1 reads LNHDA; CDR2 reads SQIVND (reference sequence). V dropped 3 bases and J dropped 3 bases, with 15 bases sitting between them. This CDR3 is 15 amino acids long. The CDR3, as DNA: TGTGCCAGTAGTATTAATGCCCAGGGAAACTACGAGCAGTACTTC. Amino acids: CASSINAQGNYEQYF. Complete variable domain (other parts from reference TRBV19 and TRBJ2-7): DGGITQSPKYLFRKEGQNVTLSCEQNLNHDAMYWYRQDPGQGLRLIYYSQIVNDFQKGDIAEGYSVSREKKESFPLTVTSAQKNPTAFYLCASSINAQGNYEQYFGPGTRLTVT.

The DNA for the CDR3 is TGTGCCAGCAGACATCAGGGTGTTGGCAATGAGCAGTTCTTC. This codes for CASRHQGVGNEQFF. This chain links TRBV2 with TRBJ2-1, with a weak D call TRBD1 (5 bases). V lost 6 bases to trimming and J lost 6 bases, with 15 bases between them. Germline V lookup: CDR1 SNHLY, CDR2 FYNNEI. The CDR3 is 14 residues long.

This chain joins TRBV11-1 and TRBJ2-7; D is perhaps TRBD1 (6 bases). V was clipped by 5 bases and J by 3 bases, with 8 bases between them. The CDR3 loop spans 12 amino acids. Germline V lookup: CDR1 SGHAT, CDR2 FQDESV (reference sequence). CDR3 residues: CASSRTDYEQYF. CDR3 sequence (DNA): TGTGCCAGCAGCCGGACAGACTACGAGCAGTACTTC.

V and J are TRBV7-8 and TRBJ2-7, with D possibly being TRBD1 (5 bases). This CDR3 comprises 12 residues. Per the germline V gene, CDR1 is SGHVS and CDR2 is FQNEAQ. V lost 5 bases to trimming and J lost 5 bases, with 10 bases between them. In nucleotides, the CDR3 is TGTGCCAGCAGCCTCTTAGGGGACGAGCAGTACTTC. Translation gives CASSLLGDEQYF.

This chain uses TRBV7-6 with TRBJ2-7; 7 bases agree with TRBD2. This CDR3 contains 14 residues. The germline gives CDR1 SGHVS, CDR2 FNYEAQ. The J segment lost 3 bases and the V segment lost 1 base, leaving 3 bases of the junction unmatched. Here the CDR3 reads CASSLVSGYYEQYF. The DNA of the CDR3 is TGTGCCAGCAGCTTAGTTAGCGGGTACTACGAGCAGTACTTC.

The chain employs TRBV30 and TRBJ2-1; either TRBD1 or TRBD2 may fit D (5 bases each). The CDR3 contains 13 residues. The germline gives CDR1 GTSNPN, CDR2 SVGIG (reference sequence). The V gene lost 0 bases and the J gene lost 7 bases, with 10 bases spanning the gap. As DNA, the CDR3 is TGTGCCTGGAGTGTAGGGACGGCAAATGAGCAGTTCTTC. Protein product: CAWSVGTANEQFF.

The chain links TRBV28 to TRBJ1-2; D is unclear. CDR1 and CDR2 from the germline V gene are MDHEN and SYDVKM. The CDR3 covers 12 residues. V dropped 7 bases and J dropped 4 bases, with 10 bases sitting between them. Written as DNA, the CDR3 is TGTGCCAGCACCTCGACGGCCTATGGCTACACCTTC. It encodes CASTSTAYGYTF.

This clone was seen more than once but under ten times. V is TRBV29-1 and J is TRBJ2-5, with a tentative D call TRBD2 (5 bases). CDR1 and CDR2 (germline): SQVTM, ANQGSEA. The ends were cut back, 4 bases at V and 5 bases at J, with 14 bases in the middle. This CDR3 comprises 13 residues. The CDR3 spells CSVAAERLETQYF. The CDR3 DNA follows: TGCAGCGTTGCAGCGGAGAGACTGGAGACCCAGTACTTC.

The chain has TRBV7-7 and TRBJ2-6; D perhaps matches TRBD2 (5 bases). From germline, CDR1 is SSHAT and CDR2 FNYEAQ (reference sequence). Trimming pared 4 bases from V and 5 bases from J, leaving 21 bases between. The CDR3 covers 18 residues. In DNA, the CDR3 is TGTGCCAGCAGCTGCGGGCATATGCCACAAAGTCGGGCCAACGTCCTGACTTTC. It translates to CASSCGHMPQSRANVLTF. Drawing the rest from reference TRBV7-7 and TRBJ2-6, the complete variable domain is GAGVSQSPRYKVTKRGQDVTLRCDPISSHATLYWYQQALGQGPEFLTYFNYEAQPDKSGLPSDRFSAERPEGSISTLTIQRTEQRDSAMYRCASSCGHMPQSRANVLTFGAGSRLTVL.

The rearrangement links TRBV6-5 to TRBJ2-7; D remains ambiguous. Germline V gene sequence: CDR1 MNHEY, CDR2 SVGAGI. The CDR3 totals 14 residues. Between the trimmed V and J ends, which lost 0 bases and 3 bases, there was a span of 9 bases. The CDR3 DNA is TGTGCCAGCAGTTACTCTTACAGTATCTACGAGCAGTACTTC. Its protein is CASSYSYSIYEQYF.

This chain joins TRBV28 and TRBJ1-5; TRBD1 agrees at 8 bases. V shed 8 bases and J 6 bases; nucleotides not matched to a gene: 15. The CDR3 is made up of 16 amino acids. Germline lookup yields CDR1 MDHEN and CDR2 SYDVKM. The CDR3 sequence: CASLEYQGAEGQPQHF. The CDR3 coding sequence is TGTGCCAGCCTCGAATACCAGGGGGCGGAGGGTCAGCCCCAGCATTTT.

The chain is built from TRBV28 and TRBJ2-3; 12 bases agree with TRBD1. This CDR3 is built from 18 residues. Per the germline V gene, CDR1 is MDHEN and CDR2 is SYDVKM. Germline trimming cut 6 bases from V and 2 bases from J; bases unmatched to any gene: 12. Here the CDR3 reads CASSDPLPGQGATDTQYF. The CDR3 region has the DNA TGTGCCAGCAGCGACCCACTTCCGGGACAGGGGGCCACAGATACGCAGTATTTT.

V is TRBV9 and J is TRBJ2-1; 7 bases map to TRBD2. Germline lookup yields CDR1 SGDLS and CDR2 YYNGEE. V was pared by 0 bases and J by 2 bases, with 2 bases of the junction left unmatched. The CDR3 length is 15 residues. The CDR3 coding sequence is TGTGCCAGCAGCGTAGCGGGGACTACCTACAATGAGCAGTTCTTC. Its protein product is CASSVAGTTYNEQFF.

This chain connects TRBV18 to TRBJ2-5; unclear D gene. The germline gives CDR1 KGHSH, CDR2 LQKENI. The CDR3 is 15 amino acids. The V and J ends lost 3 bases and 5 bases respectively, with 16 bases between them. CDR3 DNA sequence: TGTGCCAGCTCACCCTCTTGGGCAGTGGGGGAGACCCAGTACTTC. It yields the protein CASSPSWAVGETQYF.

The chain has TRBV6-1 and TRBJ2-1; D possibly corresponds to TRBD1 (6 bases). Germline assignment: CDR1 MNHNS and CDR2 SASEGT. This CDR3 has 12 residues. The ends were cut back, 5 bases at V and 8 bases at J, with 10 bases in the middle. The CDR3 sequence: CASSPQGDEQFF. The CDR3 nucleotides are TGTGCCAGCAGTCCACAGGGAGATGAGCAGTTCTTC.

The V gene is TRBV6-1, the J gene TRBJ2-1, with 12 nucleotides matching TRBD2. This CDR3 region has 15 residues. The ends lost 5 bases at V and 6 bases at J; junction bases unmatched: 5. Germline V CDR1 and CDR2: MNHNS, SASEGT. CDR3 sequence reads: CASSPPGLAGNEQFF. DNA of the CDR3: TGTGCCAGCAGTCCCCCGGGACTAGCGGGCAATGAGCAGTTCTTC.

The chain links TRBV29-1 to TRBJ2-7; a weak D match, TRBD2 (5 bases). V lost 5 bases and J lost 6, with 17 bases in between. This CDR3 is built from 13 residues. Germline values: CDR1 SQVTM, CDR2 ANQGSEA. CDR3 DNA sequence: TGCAGCGTTAGCCGGGAAAACCTTCTCGAGCAGTACTTC. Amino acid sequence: CSVSRENLLEQYF.

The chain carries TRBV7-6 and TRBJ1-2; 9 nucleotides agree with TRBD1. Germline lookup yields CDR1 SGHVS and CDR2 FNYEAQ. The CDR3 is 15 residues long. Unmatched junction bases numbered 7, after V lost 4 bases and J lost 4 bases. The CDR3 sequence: CASSSRKTGGYGYTF. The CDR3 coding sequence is TGTGCCAGCAGCTCGCGAAAGACAGGGGGCTATGGCTACACCTTC.

CDR3 amino acids: CASSLDGTSPMQLFF. The CDR3 coding sequence is TGTGCCAGCAGCTTGGACGGGACTAGTCCGATGCAGCTGTTTTTT. The chain combines TRBV5-6 with TRBJ2-2; 8 bases match TRBD2. V lost 0 bases and J lost 12; bases outside the gene matches: 10. Germline CDR1 is SGHDT and CDR2 is YYEEEE. The CDR3 totals 15 residues. The full variable domain, with the rest looked up from reference TRBV5-6 and TRBJ2-2, is DAGVTQSPTHLIKTRGQQVTLRCSPKSGHDTVSWYQQALGQGPQFIFQYYEEEERQRGNFPDRFSGHQFPNYSSELNVNALLLGDSALYLCASSLDGTSPMQLFFGEGSRLTVL.

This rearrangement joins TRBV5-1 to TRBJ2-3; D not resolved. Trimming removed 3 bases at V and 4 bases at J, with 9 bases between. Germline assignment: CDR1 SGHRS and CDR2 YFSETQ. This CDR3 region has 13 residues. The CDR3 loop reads CASSSWTADTQYF. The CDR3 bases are TGCGCCAGCAGCTCCTGGACGGCAGATACGCAGTATTTT.

The CDR3 sequence is CASSIGLLYEQYF. CDR3 nucleotide sequence: TGTGCCAGTAGTATAGGCCTCCTTTACGAGCAGTACTTC. The chain employs TRBV19 and TRBJ2-5; no reliable D call. With the DNA end fitting TRBJ2-7 better, the J assignment may be wrong. Per germline, CDR1 LNHDA and CDR2 SQIVND (reference sequence). The CDR3 length is 13 residues.

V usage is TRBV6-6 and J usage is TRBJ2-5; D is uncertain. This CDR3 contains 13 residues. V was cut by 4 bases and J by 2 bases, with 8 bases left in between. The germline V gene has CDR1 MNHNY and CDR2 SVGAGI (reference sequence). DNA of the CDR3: TGTGCCAGCAGTTTACAGCCGCAAGAGACCCAGTACTTC. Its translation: CASSLQPQETQYF.